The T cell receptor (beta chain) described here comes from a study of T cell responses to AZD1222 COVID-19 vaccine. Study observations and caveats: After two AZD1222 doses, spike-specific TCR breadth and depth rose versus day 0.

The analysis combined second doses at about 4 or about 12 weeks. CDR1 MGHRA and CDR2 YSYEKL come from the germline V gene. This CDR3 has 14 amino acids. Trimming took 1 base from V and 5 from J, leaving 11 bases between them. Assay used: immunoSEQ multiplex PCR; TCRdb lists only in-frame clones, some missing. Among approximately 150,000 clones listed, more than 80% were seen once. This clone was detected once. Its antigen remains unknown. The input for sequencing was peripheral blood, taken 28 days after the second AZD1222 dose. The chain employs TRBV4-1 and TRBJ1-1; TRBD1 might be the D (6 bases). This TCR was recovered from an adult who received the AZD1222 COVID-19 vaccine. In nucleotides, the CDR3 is TGCGCCAGCAGCCAAGCCCCCGGGACAACTGAAGCTTTCTTT. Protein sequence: CASSQAPGTTEAFF.